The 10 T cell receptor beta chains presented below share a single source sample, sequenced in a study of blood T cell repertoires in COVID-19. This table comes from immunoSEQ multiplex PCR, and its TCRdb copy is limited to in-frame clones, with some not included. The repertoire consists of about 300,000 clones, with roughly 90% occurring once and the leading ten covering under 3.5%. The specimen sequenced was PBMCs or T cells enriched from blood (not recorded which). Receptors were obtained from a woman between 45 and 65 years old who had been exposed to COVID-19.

Written as DNA, the CDR3 is TGTGCCAGTAGCCACAGGGAAGGCTATGGCTACACCTTC. It yields the protein CASSHREGYGYTF. The chain links TRBV19 to TRBJ1-2; maybe TRBD1 (6 bases). With 6 bases removed from V and 4 bases from J, the gap between germline ends came to 12 bases. Germline V gives CDR1 LNHDA, CDR2 SQIVND (reference sequence). CDR3 size: 13 residues.

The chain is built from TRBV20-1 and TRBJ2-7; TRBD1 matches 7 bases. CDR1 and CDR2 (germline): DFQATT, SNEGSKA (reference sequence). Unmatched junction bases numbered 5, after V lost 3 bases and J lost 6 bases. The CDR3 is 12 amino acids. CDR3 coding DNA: TGCAGTGCTAGTCGACAGGGTTTCGAGCAGTACTTC. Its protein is CSASRQGFEQYF.

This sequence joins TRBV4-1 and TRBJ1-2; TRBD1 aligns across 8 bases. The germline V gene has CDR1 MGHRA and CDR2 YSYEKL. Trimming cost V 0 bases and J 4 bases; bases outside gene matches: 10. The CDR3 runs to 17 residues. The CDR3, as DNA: TGCGCCAGCAGCCAAGATAGTTGGCAGGGGGCTGGCTATGGCTACACCTTC. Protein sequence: CASSQDSWQGAGYGYTF.

The CDR3 here is CASRHRNRDIAEQYF. CDR3 bases: TGTGCCAGCAGACATAGAAACAGGGATATCGCCGAGCAGTACTTC. This chain links TRBV6-5 with TRBJ2-7; possibly TRBD1 for D (6 bases). Trimming removed 6 bases at V and 6 bases at J, with 21 bases between. CDR3 length equals 15 residues. CDR1 is MNHEY, CDR2 SVGAGI, per germline.

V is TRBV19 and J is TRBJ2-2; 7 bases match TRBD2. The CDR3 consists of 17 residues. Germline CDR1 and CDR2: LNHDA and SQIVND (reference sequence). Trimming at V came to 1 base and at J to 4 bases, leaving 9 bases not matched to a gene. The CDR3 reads CASSIGGGGASTGELFF. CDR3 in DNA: TGTGCCAGTAGTATAGGCGGGGGTGGAGCGAGCACCGGGGAGCTGTTTTTT.

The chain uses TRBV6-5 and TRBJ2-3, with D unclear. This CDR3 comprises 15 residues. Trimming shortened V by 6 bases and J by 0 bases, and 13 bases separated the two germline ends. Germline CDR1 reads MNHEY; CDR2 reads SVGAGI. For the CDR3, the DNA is TGTGCCAGCAGGCCGCGGTCGTACAGCACAGATACGCAGTATTTT. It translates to CASRPRSYSTDTQYF.

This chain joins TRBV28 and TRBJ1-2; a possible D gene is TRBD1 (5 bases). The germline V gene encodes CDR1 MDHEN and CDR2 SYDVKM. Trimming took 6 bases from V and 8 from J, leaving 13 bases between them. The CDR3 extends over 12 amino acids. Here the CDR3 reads CASSPRGNGYTF. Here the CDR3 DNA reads TGTGCCAGCAGCCCCCGGGGGAACGGCTACACCTTC.

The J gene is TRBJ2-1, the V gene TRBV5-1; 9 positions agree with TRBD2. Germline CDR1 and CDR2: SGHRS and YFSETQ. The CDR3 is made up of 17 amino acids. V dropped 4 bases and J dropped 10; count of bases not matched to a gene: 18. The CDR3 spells CASSLTTSSGGPVEQFF. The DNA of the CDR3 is TGCGCCAGCAGCCTAACGACAAGTAGCGGGGGCCCGGTGGAGCAGTTCTTC.

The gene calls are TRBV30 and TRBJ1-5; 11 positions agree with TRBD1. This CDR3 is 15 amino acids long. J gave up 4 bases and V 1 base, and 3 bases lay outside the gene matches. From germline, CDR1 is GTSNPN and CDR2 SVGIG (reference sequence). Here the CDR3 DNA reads TGTGCCTGGAGTGAGGGACAGGGGGGAAATCAGCCCCAGCATTTT. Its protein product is CAWSEGQGGNQPQHF.

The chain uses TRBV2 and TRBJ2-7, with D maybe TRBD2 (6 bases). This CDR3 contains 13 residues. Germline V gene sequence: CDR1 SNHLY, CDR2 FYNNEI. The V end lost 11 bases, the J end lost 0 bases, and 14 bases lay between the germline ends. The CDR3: CAGGVRNSYEQYF. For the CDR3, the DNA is TGTGCCGGAGGGGTCAGAAACTCCTACGAGCAGTACTTC.